This T cell receptor beta chain was identified in a study of blood T cells in healthy people across ages. Study background: There was about one barcoded beta molecule captured by template switching per two T cells.

Through a sample-barcoded 5' primer and a J-beta primer mix, a second PCR was run for roughly 7 to 12 cycles. TCRdb re-called the 5' RACE reads through MiXCR, storing one row per CDR3 protein. The sample has roughly 1,500,000 distinct CDR3 sequences, roughly 32% seen once; the top ten hold 10% to 12%. Details on this clonotype: The target antigen is unknown.

About 10 milliliters of peripheral blood were drawn from each donor. Broader study findings: Possibly confounding the expanded clonotype changes was the fact that donor CMV status was unknown. Estimated diversity that came from one million T cells was considered an underestimate.

With 0 bases removed from V and 5 bases from J, the gap between germline ends came to 8 bases. The CDR3 contains 13 residues. Germline lookup yields CDR1 SGHKS and CDR2 YYEKEE (reference sequence). The chain carries TRBV5-5 and TRBJ1-1; D not certain. The sequence was collected from a woman in her 30s in good health. Sequenced input: blood. The CDR3 is CASSLDPTTEAFF. The CDR3 nucleotides read TGTGCCAGCAGCTTGGACCCAACTACTGAAGCTTTCTTT.